This entry is about one TCR beta chain. This sample stems from a study of blood T cell repertoires in COVID-19. Study-level information: COVID-19 samples collected from the United States, Italy and Spain covered acute and convalescent phases.

The CDR3 consists of 14 residues. Trimming stripped 1 base from V and 4 bases from J, with 9 bases between. Germline lookup yields CDR1 SGHDT and CDR2 YYEEEE. The data were produced by immunoSEQ multiplex PCR, yet TCRdb's version contains in-frame clones alone and is incomplete. The sample lists under 95,000 clones; 80% to 85% were seen once. The rearrangement joins TRBV5-6 to TRBJ1-5; D is possibly TRBD1 (5 bases). The clonotype originates from a woman aged 80 or over with active or convalescent COVID-19. Sequenced: peripheral blood. This chain's CDR3 is CASSLRQLNQPQHF. The CDR3 region has the DNA TGTGCCAGCAGCTTGCGACAGCTAAATCAGCCCCAGCATTTT.